The next 3 T cell receptor beta chains were all read from a single sample in a study of tumor-infiltrating lymphocytes in primary liver carcinoma. It was unsorted whole blood that yielded blood RNA, and germline DNA was also extracted. Priming with a constant-region primer yielded TCR beta cDNA from 400 to 500 ng total RNA. Amplification in three nested multiplex PCR rounds with slightly modified ARM-PCR gave rise to TCR beta libraries. Forward primers for TRBV1-TRBV30 and a C-beta reverse primer served the first two PCR rounds, at 10 cycles each. TCRdb fed the multiplex PCR reads into MiXCR, producing one record per CDR3 protein. The sample comprises 300,000 to 400,000 distinct CDR3 sequences, 65% of which are singletons, and about 8.4% rests with the top ten. The specimen was peripheral blood. The receptors originated from a man in his forties or fifties with primary liver carcinoma and hepatitis B virus infection.

This CDR3 reads CAWSGSGTEAFF. CDR3 in DNA: TGTGCCTGGAGTGGGAGCGGCACTGAAGCTTTCTTT. The J gene is TRBJ1-1, the V gene TRBV30; D is undetermined. Looked up from germline, CDR1 is GTSNPN and CDR2 is SVGIG (reference sequence). Trimming cost V 1 base and J 4 bases, with 7 bases left between them. The length of the CDR3 is 12 residues.

This clonotype was seen only a few times. It may be a read error: a sequence one base away is much more abundant. V gene TRBV4-1 combines with J gene TRBJ1-2; D is perhaps TRBD1 (5 bases). Looked up from germline, CDR1 is MGHRA and CDR2 is YSYEKL. CDR3 length: 16 residues. The CDR3 coding sequence is TGCGCCAGCAACCAAGATGAGGCAGGGACGGCCTATGGCTACACCTTC. Its protein is CASNQDEAGTAYGYTF.

The chain carries TRBV11-1 and TRBJ1-1, with D perhaps TRBD1 (5 bases). The CDR3 consists of 14 residues. Germline CDR1 reads SGHAT; CDR2 reads FQDESV (reference sequence). The ends were cut back, 3 bases at V and 7 bases at J, with 15 bases in the middle. The chain's CDR3 is CASSFTGPDIEAFF. In nucleotides, the CDR3 is TGTGCCAGCAGCTTTACGGGGCCCGACATTGAAGCTTTCTTT.